A single sample is the source of the 30 T cell receptor beta chains below, sequenced in a study of blood T cell repertoires in COVID-19. Repertoires were generated with immunoSEQ multiplex PCR, while TCRdb's copy carries only in-frame clones and drops some. The sample carries over 200,000 clones, just under 85% recorded once. Sequencing was performed on PBMCs or T cells enriched from blood (not recorded which). These receptors were taken from a man between 40 and 49 years old who had recovered from COVID-19.

The chain joins TRBV5-1 to TRBJ2-7; possibly TRBD1 for D (6 bases). Trimming removed 5 bases at V and 4 bases at J, with 16 bases between. CDR1 and CDR2 from the germline V gene are SGHRS and YFSETQ. This CDR3 contains 14 residues. The CDR3 loop reads CASSEGQGPYEQYF. The DNA of the CDR3 is TGCGCCAGCAGTGAGGGACAAGGGCCTTACGAGCAGTACTTC.

The rearrangement joins TRBV28 to TRBJ2-3, with D possibly being TRBD2 (5 bases). The germline V gene has CDR1 MDHEN and CDR2 SYDVKM. Deletions cut 6 bases from V and 7 bases from J, with 20 bases between. The CDR3 has 15 residues. The CDR3 protein is CASRLEDLASNTQYF. CDR3 sequence (DNA): TGTGCCAGCAGACTAGAGGACCTTGCGAGCAATACGCAGTATTTT. Drawing the rest from reference TRBV28 and TRBJ2-3, the complete variable domain is DVKVTQSSRYLVKRTGEKVFLECVQDMDHENMFWYRQDPGLGLRLIYFSYDVKMKEKGDIPEGYSVSREKKERFSLILESASTNQTSMYLCASRLEDLASNTQYFGPGTRLTVL.

The gene calls are TRBV6-5 and TRBJ2-7; tentatively, D is TRBD1 (6 bases). V lost 6 bases and J 2 bases, leaving 17 bases between the germline ends. CDR1 is MNHEY and CDR2 is SVGAGI in the germline V gene. The CDR3 totals 15 residues. The CDR3 sequence: CASSRGEGGTYEQYF. The CDR3, as DNA: TGTGCCAGCAGCCGAGGGGAAGGGGGTACCTACGAGCAGTACTTC.

The CDR3 nucleotides read TGTGCCAGCAGCCCTCTCGGACAGTACAATGAGCAGTTCTTC. Its protein product is CASSPLGQYNEQFF. The chain employs TRBV27 and TRBJ2-1; D is possibly TRBD1 (6 bases). Deletions cut 6 bases from V and 4 bases from J, with 13 bases between. The CDR3 is 14 residues long. CDR1 is MNHEY and CDR2 is SMNVEV in the germline V gene (reference sequence).

In DNA, the CDR3 is TGTGCCAGCGGAATAGCGGGAGTGTGGGAGACCCAGTACTTC. As protein: CASGIAGVWETQYF. This sequence joins TRBV28 and TRBJ2-5; TRBD2 matches 9 bases. This CDR3 comprises 14 residues. J gave up 5 bases and V 8 bases, and 9 bases lay outside the gene matches. The germline CDR1 and CDR2 sequences are MDHEN and SYDVKM.

The chain employs TRBV7-2 and TRBJ2-3; D is undetermined. V was cut by 2 bases and J by 2 bases, with 8 bases left in between. Germline V lookup: CDR1 SGHTA, CDR2 FQGNSA. This CDR3 region has 14 residues. The CDR3, as DNA: TGTGCCAGCAGCTTAATGACAACCACAGATACGCAGTATTTT. This translates into CASSLMTTTDTQYF.

The rearrangement joins TRBV19 to TRBJ2-3, with 8 bases that match TRBD2. Germline loops: CDR1 LNHDA, CDR2 SQIVND (reference sequence). The ends lost 6 bases at V and 1 base at J; junction bases unmatched: 6. The CDR3 length is 15 residues. The CDR3 region is CASRTGGARTDTQYF. For the CDR3, the DNA is TGTGCCAGTAGAACGGGGGGGGCCCGCACAGATACGCAGTATTTT.

The chain couples TRBV7-9 to TRBJ1-1; weak D call: TRBD1 (6 bases). The CDR3 is made up of 14 amino acids. Trimming took off 6 bases at V and 4 bases at J, with 15 bases between the two ends. The germline gives CDR1 SEHNR, CDR2 FQNEAQ (reference sequence). The CDR3 region has the DNA TGTGCCAGCAGTGAAGCCGGCAGGGGCACTGAAGCTTTCTTT. Amino acids: CASSEAGRGTEAFF.

The chain is built from TRBV13 and TRBJ2-3, with D possibly matching TRBD2 (5 bases). Trimming cost V 3 bases and J 4 bases, with 8 bases left between them. The germline gives CDR1 PRHDT, CDR2 FYEKMQ (reference sequence). This CDR3 comprises 13 residues. The CDR3 sequence: CASSFEGADTQYF. In DNA form, the CDR3 reads TGTGCCAGCAGCTTTGAGGGCGCAGATACGCAGTATTTT.

This clone appeared a few times. V and J are TRBV15 and TRBJ2-5, with 8 bases matching TRBD2. Germline V gives CDR1 LNHNV, CDR2 YYDKDF (reference sequence). The CDR3 sequence is 16 residues long. Germline trimming cut 1 base from V and 7 bases from J; bases unmatched to any gene: 11. The CDR3 loop reads CATSRVRSGTEATQYF. The CDR3 DNA sequence: TGTGCCACCAGCAGAGTACGTAGCGGGACGGAGGCGACCCAGTACTTC.

As concerns this clone: Other DNA sequences in this specimen translate into the identical CDR3. The CDR3 nucleotides are TGTGCCAGCAGCCGCGACAGGGCTGAAAAACTGTTTTTT. This sequence encodes CASSRDRAEKLFF. The chain combines TRBV12-3 or TRBV12-4 with TRBJ1-4; 7 bases match TRBD1. This CDR3 region has 13 residues. J gave up 7 bases and V 6 bases, and 5 bases lay outside the gene matches.

The chain employs TRBV15 and TRBJ2-2; D is possibly TRBD2 (5 bases). Trimming stripped 0 bases from V and 6 bases from J, with 14 bases between. From germline, CDR1 is LNHNV and CDR2 YYDKDF (reference sequence). The CDR3 contains 16 residues. The CDR3 DNA is TGTGCCACCAGCAGAGATTACGCGGGCAACCCCGGGGAGCTGTTTTTT. This encodes CATSRDYAGNPGELFF. The full variable domain, completed using reference TRBV15 and TRBJ2-2, is DAMVIQNPRYQVTQFGKPVTLSCSQTLNHNVMYWYQQKSSQAPKLLFHYYDKDFNNEADTPDNFQSRRPNTSFCFLDIRSPGLGDTAMYLCATSRDYAGNPGELFFGEGSRLTVL.

This chain links TRBV5-1 with TRBJ1-1, with 7 bases lining up with TRBD1. Germline V gene data show CDR1 as SGHRS and CDR2 as YFSETQ. After removal of 4 bases from V and 1 base from J, the junction contained 16 bases not matched to a gene. The CDR3 is made up of 18 amino acids. CDR3 sequence: CASSRGTRGRKENTEAFF. The CDR3 DNA follows: TGCGCCAGCAGCAGGGGTACGAGGGGGCGCAAGGAGAACACTGAAGCTTTCTTT. Full variable domain (outside the CDR3, taken from reference TRBV5-1 and TRBJ1-1): KAGVTQTPRYLIKTRGQQVTLSCSPISGHRSVSWYQQTPGQGLQFLFEYFSETQRNKGNFPGRFSGRQFSNSRSEMNVSTLELGDSALYLCASSRGTRGRKENTEAFFGQGTRLTVV.

V is TRBV12-3 or TRBV12-4 and J is TRBJ1-2; TRBD1 might be the D (5 bases). V lost 5 bases and J lost 13, with 14 bases in between. This CDR3 is 11 amino acids long. The CDR3 protein is CASSSRGGVTF. CDR3 DNA: TGTGCCAGCAGTAGCCGGGGGGGTGTCACCTTC.

J is TRBJ2-3 and V is TRBV10-3; the match to TRBD1 covers 9 bases. Germline trimming cut 11 bases from V and 4 bases from J; bases unmatched to any gene: 7. Germline loops: CDR1 ENHRY, CDR2 SYGVKD. The CDR3 runs to 13 residues. The CDR3 DNA follows: TGTGCCTTCCGACAGGGGGGAGCAGATACGCAGTATTTT. Residues: CAFRQGGADTQYF.

This clone was seen only once. The CDR3 DNA follows: TGTGCCAGTAATCATTGGACAGGGGACTACAATGAGCAGTTCTTC. It yields the protein CASNHWTGDYNEQFF. The J gene is TRBJ2-1, the V gene TRBV28, with 9 bases that match TRBD1. Germline CDR1 MDHEN, CDR2 SYDVKM. V shed 9 bases and J 3 bases; nucleotides not matched to a gene: 9. CDR3 length: 15 amino acids.

The chain is built from TRBV9 and TRBJ1-3; 9 nucleotides line up with TRBD1. The CDR3 runs 14 residues. V lost 0 bases and J lost 6; bases outside the gene matches: 1. Germline values: CDR1 SGDLS, CDR2 YYNGEE. The CDR3 loop reads CASSVEQGANTIYF. DNA for the CDR3: TGTGCCAGCAGCGTAGAACAGGGGGCAAACACCATATATTTT. Filled out from reference TRBV9 and TRBJ1-3, the complete variable domain reads DSGVTQTPKHLITATGQRVTLRCSPRSGDLSVYWYQQSLDQGLQFLIQYYNGEERAKGNILERFSAQQFPDLHSELNLSSLELGDSALYFCASSVEQGANTIYFGEGSWLTVV.

The sample holds one count of this clone. This chain links TRBV11-2 with TRBJ1-4; 8 bases fit TRBD1. Germline V CDR1 and CDR2: SGHAT, FQNNGV. The CDR3 runs to 14 residues. The ends lost 5 bases at V and 6 bases at J; junction bases unmatched: 5. In DNA form, the CDR3 reads TGTGCCAGCAGCGTAGGACAGGGCGATGAAAAACTGTTTTTT. Protein product: CASSVGQGDEKLFF.

The chain combines TRBV30 with TRBJ1-2, with 8 bases that match TRBD1. CDR3 size: 12 residues. Germline V CDR1 and CDR2: GTSNPN, SVGIG (reference sequence). Losses at the gene ends were 6 bases for V and 7 bases for J; bases not matched to a gene: 7. The CDR3, as DNA: TGTGCCTGCGGGCGGACAGGGACTGGCTACACCTTC. Translated: CACGRTGTGYTF.

The chain recombines TRBV7-2 with TRBJ1-1, with a weak D call TRBD1 (6 bases). Trimming cost V 7 bases and J 6 bases, with 18 bases left between them. The germline CDR1 and CDR2 sequences are SGHTA and FQGNSA. The length of the CDR3 is 14 residues. CDR3 sequence reads: CASTFGGGWPEAFF. CDR3 nucleotides: TGTGCCAGCACCTTCGGGGGGGGCTGGCCTGAAGCTTTCTTT.

J is TRBJ1-2 and V is TRBV6-1, with a weak D call TRBD1 (5 bases). The CDR3 length is 14 residues. CDR1 MNHNS and CDR2 SASEGT come from the germline V gene. Trimming pared 3 bases from V and 4 bases from J, leaving 12 bases between. CDR3 in DNA: TGTGCCAGCAGTGACGGGGGGGTATCCTATGGCTACACCTTC. Translated, it gives CASSDGGVSYGYTF.

Comments on this clone: Mismatch with germline at one junction end may stem from a read error. Other DNA sequences of this sample code for an identical CDR3. V usage is TRBV7-3 and J usage is TRBJ1-1, with a tentative D call TRBD1 (6 bases). Germline V gene sequence: CDR1 SGHTA, CDR2 FQGTGA. There are 14 residues in the CDR3. This chain's CDR3 is CASSLTGTGTEAFF. The CDR3 DNA follows: TGTGCCAGCAGCCTAACGGGAACAGGGACTGAAGCTTTCTTT.

The genes are TRBV11-2 and TRBJ2-1; 7 nucleotides match TRBD1. V shed 5 bases and J 0 bases; nucleotides not matched to a gene: 4. This CDR3 is 15 amino acids long. Germline V gives CDR1 SGHAT, CDR2 FQNNGV. In DNA form, the CDR3 reads TGTGCCAGCAGCCACGGACAGGCCTCCTACAATGAGCAGTTCTTC. This gives the protein CASSHGQASYNEQFF.

The J gene is TRBJ1-3, the V gene TRBV28, with D possibly TRBD1 on 6 matching bases. The germline V and J ends were trimmed by 5 bases and 8 bases, with 22 bases remaining between them. The CDR3 runs 16 residues. Germline CDR1 reads MDHEN; CDR2 reads SYDVKM. CDR3 region: CASSHNPGTRRDTIYF. Written as DNA, the CDR3 is TGTGCCAGCAGTCACAACCCCGGGACAAGGCGTGACACCATATATTTT.

The chain is built from TRBV18 and TRBJ2-4; D possibly corresponds to TRBD2 (6 bases). Trimming left V 4 bases short and J 1 base short, with 11 bases between. Germline lookup yields CDR1 KGHSH and CDR2 LQKENI. This CDR3 spans 15 amino acids. The CDR3 protein is CASSRATSAKNIQYF. The CDR3 DNA is TGTGCCAGCTCACGCGCAACTAGCGCCAAAAACATTCAGTACTTC.

The chain uses TRBV28 and TRBJ1-4; TRBD1 is a possible D gene (5 bases). The V gene lost 6 bases and the J gene lost 10 bases, with 21 bases spanning the gap. This CDR3 has 15 residues. CDR1 and CDR2 from the germline V gene are MDHEN and SYDVKM. Here the CDR3 reads CASSPAGGLMGKLFF. The CDR3 coding sequence is TGTGCCAGCAGCCCTGCGGGGGGGTTGATGGGAAAACTGTTTTTT.

The chain couples TRBV2 to TRBJ1-2, with 7 bases fitting TRBD1. Germline CDR1 reads SNHLY; CDR2 reads FYNNEI. The V and J ends lost 6 bases and 5 bases, in that order; junction bases with no gene match: 6. The CDR3 length is 13 residues. DNA of the CDR3: TGTGCCAGCAGCACGGGACAGTCATATGGCTACACCTTC. This gives the protein CASSTGQSYGYTF.

V usage is TRBV5-1 and J usage is TRBJ2-3; no reliable D call. CDR3 length: 12 residues. Germline loops: CDR1 SGHRS, CDR2 YFSETQ. V shed 4 bases and J shed 2 bases, with 5 bases lying between them. DNA for the CDR3: TGCGCCAGCAGCCTCCTCACAGATACGCAGTATTTT. Its protein product is CASSLLTDTQYF.

The J gene is TRBJ1-2, the V gene TRBV18; possibly TRBD1 for D (6 bases). V was shortened by 3 bases and J by 0 bases, with 11 bases between the two germline ends. Looked up from germline, CDR1 is KGHSH and CDR2 is LQKENI. The CDR3 runs 15 residues. The CDR3 DNA reads TGTGCCAGCTCACCCCGGGACAACCCTAACTATGGCTACACCTTC. It yields the protein CASSPRDNPNYGYTF. Full variable domain (outside the CDR3, taken from reference TRBV18 and TRBJ1-2): NAGVMQNPRHLVRRRGQEARLRCSPMKGHSHVYWYRQLPEEGLKFMVYLQKENIIDESGMPKERFSAEFPKEGPSILRIQQVVRGDSAAYFCASSPRDNPNYGYTFGSGTRLTVV.

V usage is TRBV5-6 and J usage is TRBJ1-2; TRBD1 might be the D (5 bases). Trimming cost V 4 bases and J 4 bases, with 26 bases left between them. The CDR3 runs to 18 residues. The germline V gene encodes CDR1 SGHDT and CDR2 YYEEEE. CDR3 nucleotides: TGTGCCAGCAGCCGGGGGTCAGGACGGGCGGGTCTCGCCTATGGCTACACCTTC. Protein sequence: CASSRGSGRAGLAYGYTF.